This TCR beta chain was sequenced in a study of cytomegalovirus exposure and HLA in healthy donors. Losses at the gene ends were 3 bases for V and 5 bases for J; bases not matched to a gene: 6. This CDR3 contains 17 residues. The germline V gene has CDR1 SGHTA and CDR2 FQGTGA. The study ran its PCR with 60 Vbeta and 13 Jbeta primers. TCRdb keeps only in-frame clones here, not all; method: immunoSEQ multiplex PCR. This sample has approximately 190,000 clones; 87% occur once, and the top ten carry 0.9% to 1.2%. The TCR sequence derives from a boy aged 2 to 10 in good health and CMV-seronegative. The V and J genes are TRBV7-3 and TRBJ2-3; 15 positions match TRBD2. Sample: PBMCs. CDR3 sequence: CASSFYTGLAGGDTQYF. CDR3 nucleotides: TGTGCCAGCAGCTTCTACACGGGACTAGCGGGAGGAGATACGCAGTATTTT.